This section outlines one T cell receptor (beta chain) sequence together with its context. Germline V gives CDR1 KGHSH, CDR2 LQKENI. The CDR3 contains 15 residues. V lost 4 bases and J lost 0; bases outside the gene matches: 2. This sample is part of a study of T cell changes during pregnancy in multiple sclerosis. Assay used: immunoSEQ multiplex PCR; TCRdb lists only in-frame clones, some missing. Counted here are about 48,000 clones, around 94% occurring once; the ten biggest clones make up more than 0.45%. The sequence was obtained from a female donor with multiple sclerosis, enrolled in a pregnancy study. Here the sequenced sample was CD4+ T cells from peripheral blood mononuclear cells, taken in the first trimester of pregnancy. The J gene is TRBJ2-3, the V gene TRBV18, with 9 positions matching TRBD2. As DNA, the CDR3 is TGTGCCAGCTCACTAGCGGGGGCTAGCACAGATACGCAGTATTTT. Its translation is CASSLAGASTDTQYF.